These 16 T cell receptor beta chains were sequenced from one sample in a study of T-cell reconstitution after alpha-beta-depleted transplantation in children. For TCRbeta, the library was prepared with unique molecular identifiers. Each CDR3 protein is one row after TCRdb ran MiXCR on the PCR reads. Of about 420,000 distinct CDR3 sequences in the sample, 15% to 20% were seen once. The input for sequencing was PBMCs, mostly from graft donor cells, taken 360 days after TCRalphabeta/CD19-depleted stem cell transplant. These receptors were taken from a boy in the first two years of life who had a stem cell transplant for Wiskott-Aldrich syndrome, so the T cells may come from the graft donor.

This clonotype occurred a few times. The chain carries TRBV7-9 and TRBJ2-7, with D unresolved. V was shortened by 1 base and J by 6 bases, with 7 bases between the two germline ends. This CDR3 has 12 residues. Germline-derived CDR1 and CDR2 are SEHNR and FQNEAQ (reference sequence). CDR3 DNA sequence: TGTGCCAGCAGCTTAGAGACTCGCGAGCAGTACTTC. Amino acids: CASSLETREQYF.

CDR3 coding DNA: TGCGCCAGCAGTGGGACCTGGTCCTACAATGAGCAGTTCTTC. The encoded protein is CASSGTWSYNEQFF. The rearrangement uses TRBV5-1 and TRBJ2-1; either TRBD1 or TRBD2 may supply D (5 bases each). Germline V gives CDR1 SGHRS, CDR2 YFSETQ. The CDR3 consists of 14 residues. V was trimmed by 5 bases and J by 1 base, leaving 10 bases between them.

This clonotype was picked up a small number of times. The V call is TRBV29-1, the J call TRBJ2-1, with 8 bases identical to TRBD2. Germline V gene lookup returns CDR1 SQVTM and CDR2 ANQGSEA. The CDR3 consists of 15 residues. V dropped 2 bases and J dropped 0; count of bases not matched to a gene: 3. The CDR3 spells CSVEPSGLSYNEQFF. The CDR3 DNA reads as TGCAGCGTTGAACCTAGCGGGCTCTCCTACAATGAGCAGTTCTTC.

This clonotype was detected a few times. The rearrangement links TRBV24-1 to TRBJ2-3, with D perhaps matching TRBD2 (7 bases). V shed 5 bases and J shed 1 base, with 9 bases lying between them. The CDR3 contains 14 residues. Germline V gene lookup returns CDR1 KGHDR and CDR2 SFDVKD. The CDR3 reads CATSAGGGTDTQYF. The CDR3, as DNA: TGTGCCACCAGTGCGGGGGGCGGCACAGATACGCAGTATTTT.

This clonotype was picked up a small number of times. V and J are TRBV12-3 or TRBV12-4 and TRBJ2-7, with a possible D match to TRBD2 (6 bases). The CDR3 extends over 19 amino acids. The V and J ends lost 5 bases and 5 bases respectively, with 31 bases between them. For the CDR3, the DNA is TGTGCCAGCAGTCGGTTAAACATCGTGGGGACTTCGCCGGGTAACGAGCAGTACTTC. It yields the protein CASSRLNIVGTSPGNEQYF.

The chain joins TRBV9 to TRBJ2-7, with TRBD2 matching 7 bases. This CDR3 region has 15 residues. V was pared by 4 bases and J by 2 bases, with 9 bases of the junction left unmatched. Germline CDR1 SGDLS, CDR2 YYNGEE. Here the CDR3 DNA reads TGTGCCAGCAGCCCCCGAGCGGGAATGACCTACGAGCAGTACTTC. This gives the protein CASSPRAGMTYEQYF. The full variable domain, completed using reference TRBV9 and TRBJ2-7, is DSGVTQTPKHLITATGQRVTLRCSPRSGDLSVYWYQQSLDQGLQFLIQYYNGEERAKGNILERFSAQQFPDLHSELNLSSLELGDSALYFCASSPRAGMTYEQYFGPGTRLTVT.

V is TRBV20-1 and J is TRBJ2-2, with 7 bases lining up with TRBD1. Germline values: CDR1 DFQATT, CDR2 SNEGSKA (reference sequence). With 6 bases clipped from V and 8 bases from J, the junction kept 6 bases outside the gene matches. The CDR3 is 12 residues long. The CDR3 nucleotides read TGCAGTGCCTCGACAGGGTGGGGGGAGCTGTTTTTT. Translating it yields CSASTGWGELFF.

The rearrangement links TRBV18 to TRBJ2-7; no clear D. The CDR3 length is 14 residues. CDR1 is KGHSH, CDR2 LQKENI, per germline. V lost 3 bases and J lost 2, with 11 bases in between. CDR3 sequence reads: CASSPGRAAYEQYF. The CDR3 bases are TGTGCCAGCTCACCGGGAAGGGCAGCCTACGAGCAGTACTTC.

This clonotype was observed a few times. CDR3 loop: CASTRGFPFRDTDTQYF. For the CDR3, the DNA is TGTGCCTCCACCCGGGGATTCCCCTTTCGGGACACAGATACGCAGTATTTT. V and J are TRBV6-2 or TRBV6-3 and TRBJ2-3, with a tentative D call TRBD2 (5 bases). Germline CDR1 reads MNHEY; CDR2 reads SVGEGT. The germline V and J ends were trimmed by 11 bases and 2 bases, with 26 bases remaining between them. The CDR3 has 17 amino acids.

With respect to this clonotype: One end of the junction does not line up with germline, which may come from a read error. The rearrangement links TRBV12-3 or TRBV12-4 to TRBJ2-7, with D maybe TRBD2 (6 bases). The CDR3 has 15 amino acids. The CDR3 loop reads CASSLAQGLSYGQYF. The DNA of the CDR3 is TGTGCCAGCAGTTTAGCCCAGGGACTTTCCTACGGGCAGTACTTC.

This sequence joins TRBV2 and TRBJ1-5, with D perhaps TRBD1 (6 bases). This CDR3 is built from 12 residues. Trimming cost V 3 bases and J 15 bases, with 15 bases left between them. Germline V gene lookup returns CDR1 SNHLY and CDR2 FYNNEI. The CDR3 DNA follows: TGTGCCAGCAGTGATAGGGCTAGAGGGGGGCATTTT. Amino acids: CASSDRARGGHF.

The rearrangement joins TRBV30 to TRBJ2-7, with TRBD2 matching 8 bases. Trimming at V came to 1 base and at J to 3 bases, leaving 11 bases not matched to a gene. Germline V gene lookup returns CDR1 GTSNPN and CDR2 SVGIG (reference sequence). This CDR3 is built from 16 residues. The CDR3 DNA reads as TGTGCCTGGAGTGATGGGAAAACTAGCGGTTTCTACGAGCAGTACTTC. This codes for CAWSDGKTSGFYEQYF. The whole variable domain, remainder taken from reference TRBV30 and TRBJ2-7, is SQTIHQWPATLVQPVGSPLSLECTVEGTSNPNLYWYRQAAGRGLQLLFYSVGIGQISSEVPQNLSASRPQDRQFILSSKKLLLSDSGFYLCAWSDGKTSGFYEQYFGPGTRLTVT.

The CDR3 bases are TGTGCCAGCACCCTGGGGGGAGGGCGTAGAAATGAGCAGTTCTTC. Translated: CASTLGGGRRNEQFF. The rearrangement links TRBV12-3 or TRBV12-4 to TRBJ2-1, with 7 bases lining up with TRBD2. V trimming: 7 bases; J trimming: 7 bases; junction bases outside the gene matches: 13. The CDR3 consists of 15 residues.

This clonotype was seen a few times. The rearrangement uses TRBV7-9 and TRBJ2-3, with D unclear. This CDR3 is 17 amino acids long. V lost 1 base, J lost 0 bases, and 14 bases lay in between. The germline gives CDR1 SEHNR, CDR2 FQNEAQ (reference sequence). The CDR3 region has the DNA TGTGCCAGCAGCTTAGGACGGGCTCATTCTAGCACAGATACGCAGTATTTT. This gives the protein CASSLGRAHSSTDTQYF. Variable domain in full (rest from reference TRBV7-9 and TRBJ2-3): DTGVSQNPRHKITKRGQNVTFRCDPISEHNRLYWYRQTLGQGPEFLTYFQNEAQLEKSRLLSDRFSAERPKGSFSTLEIQRTEQGDSAMYLCASSLGRAHSSTDTQYFGPGTRLTVL.

This clonotype has only a few counts. This chain links TRBV10-3 with TRBJ2-7, with D possibly being TRBD1 (6 bases). Trimming cost V 6 bases and J 3 bases, with 18 bases left between them. The CDR3 sequence is 15 residues long. Germline CDR1 is ENHRY and CDR2 is SYGVKD. The CDR3 coding sequence is TGTGCCATCAGCAACAGGGCGGATACCCACTACGAGCAGTACTTC. Protein product: CAISNRADTHYEQYF.

The chain is built from TRBV27 and TRBJ2-1; 11 positions match TRBD2. Looked up from germline, CDR1 is MNHEY and CDR2 is SMNVEV (reference sequence). V shed 6 bases and J 7 bases; nucleotides not matched to a gene: 8. This CDR3 comprises 15 residues. The CDR3 spells CASRLAGGLGNEQFF. The CDR3 nucleotides read TGTGCCAGCAGATTAGCGGGGGGGCTGGGGAATGAGCAGTTCTTC.